This TCR beta chain was observed in a study of cytomegalovirus exposure and HLA in healthy donors. On the study more broadly: Membership in the Caucasian-associated ancestry cluster was found for 65% to 85% of around 380 genotyped donors. Study outcomes and limitations: Being productive about 90% or about 30% of the time was typical of most TCR beta V segments in an earlier analysis.

Details on this clone: Its antigen is still unknown.

Use of 60 Vbeta and 13 Jbeta primers characterized the PCR. The table came from immunoSEQ multiplex PCR; TCRdb's copy has only in-frame clones and leaves some out. The sample includes 150,000 to 170,000 clones, more than 70% of them seen just once. Sequencing was performed on PBMCs. The TCR comes from a woman in her 40s in good health and CMV-seropositive.

CDR3 in amino acids: CASSRQFSNQPQHF. Written as DNA, the CDR3 is TGTGCCAGCAGCCGACAGTTTAGCAATCAGCCCCAGCATTTT. The chain carries TRBV4-2 and TRBJ1-5; possible D gene TRBD1, 5 bases. Trimming took 4 bases from V and 0 from J, leaving 7 bases between them. The CDR3 totals 14 residues. Looked up from germline, CDR1 is LGHNA and CDR2 is YNFKEQ.